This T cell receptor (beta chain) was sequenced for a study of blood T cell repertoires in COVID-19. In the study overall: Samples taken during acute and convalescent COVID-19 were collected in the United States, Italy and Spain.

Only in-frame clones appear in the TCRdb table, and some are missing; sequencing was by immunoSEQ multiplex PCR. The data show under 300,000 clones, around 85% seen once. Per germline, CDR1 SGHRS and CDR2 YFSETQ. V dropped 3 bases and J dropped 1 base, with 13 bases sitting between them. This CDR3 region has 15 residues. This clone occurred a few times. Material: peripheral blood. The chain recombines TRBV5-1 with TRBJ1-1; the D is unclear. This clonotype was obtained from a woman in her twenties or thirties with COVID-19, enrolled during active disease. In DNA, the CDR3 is TGCGCCAGCAGCTCAACAGTAATTGGGAACACTGAAGCTTTCTTT. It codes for CASSSTVIGNTEAFF.